Each of the 5 T cell receptor beta chains below was sequenced from the same sample in a study of CD8+CD57+ T cells in acquired aplastic anemia. TCR beta VDJ and CDR3 were profiled, and genomic DNA was the template. TCRdb called the reads again in MiXCR, with one record for every CDR3 protein. The table shows 200,000 to 250,000 distinct CDR3 sequences, with around 50% occurring only once. An expansion of CD8+CD57+ cells by flow cytometry had been shown in patients chosen for sequencing. Sequencing used sorted CD4+, CD8+, or CD8+CD57+ T cells (not recorded which) from PBMCs. Source of these receptors: a human donor with aplastic anemia.

This clonotype has at least ten counts. The chain recombines TRBV6-5 with TRBJ1-2; perhaps TRBD1 as D (5 bases). This CDR3 comprises 15 residues. The germline V and J ends were trimmed by 0 bases and 2 bases, with 10 bases remaining between them. From germline, CDR1 is MNHEY and CDR2 SVGAGI. The CDR3 DNA reads as TGTGCCAGCAGTTACTCTGCGGGGGGAAACTATGGCTACACCTTC. It codes for CASSYSAGGNYGYTF.

CDR3 coding DNA: TGTGCCAGAGGGAGGCTAGCGGTCTACAATGAGCAGTTCTTC. It yields the protein CARGRLAVYNEQFF. The chain employs TRBV2 and TRBJ2-1; 7 bases are a match to TRBD2. Germline CDR1 reads SNHLY; CDR2 reads FYNNEI. The ends lost 9 bases at V and 3 bases at J; junction bases unmatched: 8. CDR3 length equals 14 residues.

This clonotype occurred many times. V is TRBV5-8 and J is TRBJ2-1, with D perhaps assigned TRBD1 or TRBD2 (5 bases each). CDR1 is SGHTS, CDR2 YDEGEE, per germline. V lost 4 bases, J lost 3 bases, and 14 bases lay in between. The CDR3 contains 15 residues. CDR3 in amino acids: CASSQGTVYYNEQFF. The CDR3 DNA sequence: TGTGCCAGCAGCCAAGGGACGGTTTACTACAATGAGCAGTTCTTC. Based on the CDR3 plus reference TRBV5-8 and TRBJ2-1, the full variable domain is EAGVTQSPTHLIKTRGQQATLRCSPISGHTSVYWYQQALGLGLQFLLWYDEGEERNRGNFPPRFSGRQFPNYSSELNVNALELEDSALYLCASSQGTVYYNEQFFGPGTRLTVL.

The chain has TRBV9 and TRBJ1-2, with a tentative D call TRBD1 (5 bases). CDR1 SGDLS and CDR2 YYNGEE come from the germline V gene. Between the trimmed V and J ends, which lost 6 bases and 3 bases, there was a span of 12 bases. This CDR3 has 13 amino acids. Here the CDR3 reads CASKDGTYYGYTF. The CDR3 nucleotides are TGTGCCAGCAAGGACGGGACGTACTATGGCTACACCTTC.

V is TRBV2 and J is TRBJ1-2; 9 positions match TRBD1. V gave up 6 bases and J gave up 4 bases; unmatched junction bases: 9. This CDR3 spans 15 amino acids. The germline V gene encodes CDR1 SNHLY and CDR2 FYNNEI. The CDR3 spells CASSYSGTGSYGYTF. CDR3 sequence (DNA): TGTGCCAGCAGCTACTCCGGGACAGGGAGCTATGGCTACACCTTC.